These 8 T cell receptor beta chains share one sample of origin, sequenced in a study of T cell clones after liver transplantation. The method was immunoSEQ multiplex PCR; TCRdb's version includes in-frame clones alone and lacks a portion of them. The table includes about 120,000 clones, 90% detected once. The sample in question was CD4+ T cells from blood, obtained 12 months after liver transplant. All receptors derive from a human patient who received a liver transplant. These T cells may partly come from the graft donor.

CDR3 amino acids: CASSPPQGLGTEAFF. DNA of the CDR3: TGTGCCAGCAGCCCTCCCCAGGGGCTGGGGACTGAAGCTTTCTTT. This chain uses TRBV28 with TRBJ1-1, with D possibly matching TRBD1 (6 bases). CDR3 length: 15 residues. Trimming left V 6 bases short and J 5 bases short, with 19 bases between. CDR1 MDHEN and CDR2 SYDVKM come from the germline V gene.

This clone occurred once. The V gene is TRBV5-6, the J gene TRBJ2-1, with 15 bases matching TRBD2. CDR3 length: 16 residues. V lost 6 bases, J lost 8 bases, and 9 bases stayed unmatched. Germline CDR1 SGHDT, CDR2 YYEEEE. DNA for the CDR3: TGTGCCAGCATCTTAGGACTAGCGGGAGGGCCGGATGAGCAGTTCTTC. This sequence encodes CASILGLAGGPDEQFF. Full variable domain (remainder filled in from reference TRBV5-6 and TRBJ2-1): DAGVTQSPTHLIKTRGQQVTLRCSPKSGHDTVSWYQQALGQGPQFIFQYYEEEERQRGNFPDRFSGHQFPNYSSELNVNALLLGDSALYLCASILGLAGGPDEQFFGPGTRLTVL.

The sample holds a few counts of this clone. The chain recombines TRBV19 with TRBJ1-5; D is possibly TRBD1 (5 bases). Germline CDR1 and CDR2: LNHDA and SQIVND (reference sequence). The length of the CDR3 is 14 residues. V was clipped by 2 bases and J by 7 bases, with 12 bases between them. CDR3 sequence: CASSIWGTEQPQHF. CDR3 coding DNA: TGTGCCAGTAGTATATGGGGCACAGAACAGCCCCAGCATTTT.

V is TRBV15 and J is TRBJ2-3; D could derive from TRBD1 or TRBD2 (7 bases each). V lost 5 bases and J lost 2, with 11 bases in between. The CDR3 loop spans 14 amino acids. In germline, CDR1 is LNHNV, CDR2 YYDKDF (reference sequence). The chain's CDR3 is CATSSGGDTDTQYF. As DNA, the CDR3 is TGTGCCACCAGCTCAGGGGGGGACACAGATACGCAGTATTTT.

The chain employs TRBV25-1 and TRBJ2-7; 7 bases fit TRBD2. This CDR3 spans 13 amino acids. Germline assignment: CDR1 MGHDK and CDR2 SYGVNS. Germline trimming cut 3 bases from V and 5 bases from J; bases unmatched to any gene: 4. The CDR3 is CASSDRGRDEQYF. The DNA for the CDR3 is TGTGCCAGCAGTGATCGCGGGAGAGACGAGCAGTACTTC.

This clone was observed once. The chain is built from TRBV7-9 and TRBJ2-7; maybe TRBD2 (5 bases). Between the trimmed V and J ends, which lost 8 bases and 0 bases, there was a span of 11 bases. The CDR3 covers 13 residues. The germline CDR1 and CDR2 sequences are SEHNR and FQNEAQ (reference sequence). The CDR3 nucleotides read TGTGCCAGCGCGGCGAGCGGCTCCTACGAGCAGTACTTC. Residues: CASAASGSYEQYF. The full variable domain, completed using reference TRBV7-9 and TRBJ2-7, is DTGVSQNPRHKITKRGQNVTFRCDPISEHNRLYWYRQTLGQGPEFLTYFQNEAQLEKSRLLSDRFSAERPKGSFSTLEIQRTEQGDSAMYLCASAASGSYEQYFGPGTRLTVT.

The chain joins TRBV7-3 to TRBJ2-1; either TRBD1 or TRBD2 may fit D (5 bases each). The germline CDR1 and CDR2 sequences are SGHTA and FQGTGA. The CDR3 has 12 residues. V was trimmed by 3 bases and J by 11 bases, leaving 11 bases between them. CDR3 residues: CASSFPGTKQFF. The CDR3 coding sequence is TGTGCCAGCAGCTTCCCCGGGACCAAGCAGTTCTTC.

This clone was counted a single time. The rearrangement uses TRBV27 and TRBJ2-7, with D possibly matching TRBD2 (6 bases). This CDR3 has 15 amino acids. Germline loops: CDR1 MNHEY, CDR2 SMNVEV (reference sequence). Trimming cost V 2 bases and J 2 bases, with 13 bases left between them. The CDR3 reads CASSLPLAHPYEQYF. For the CDR3, the DNA is TGTGCCAGCAGTTTACCACTAGCTCACCCCTACGAGCAGTACTTC.